These 20 T cell receptor beta chains came from one sample sequenced in a study of shared clonotypes between healthy human individuals. Naive CD8 cells lacked CD45RO, underwent positive selection for CCR7 and left out terminally differentiated effector memory CD45RA+ cells. Clones were read by immunoSEQ multiplex PCR, and TCRdb kept only the in-frame ones, dropping some. The table has millions of clones, about 93% seen once. The material sequenced was naive CD8+ T cells from PBMCs. Every receptor here comes from a man between 18 and 35 years old in good health. Some clones in this sample may be carry-over from other donors' samples.

V gene TRBV10-3 combines with J gene TRBJ2-1; TRBD1 is a possible D gene (6 bases). The CDR3 spans 15 residues. The V end lost 6 bases, the J end lost 7 bases, and 19 bases lay between the germline ends. The V gene's germline CDR1 is ENHRY and CDR2 SYGVKD. The CDR3 DNA follows: TGTGCCATCAGCGGAGACAGGTCGGGTAGGAATGAGCAGTTCTTC. Translation: CAISGDRSGRNEQFF.

V usage is TRBV7-3 and J usage is TRBJ2-2, with D perhaps matching TRBD1 or TRBD2 (6 bases each). The CDR3 loop spans 16 amino acids. V was cut by 1 base and J by 2 bases, with 11 bases left in between. Germline V gene data show CDR1 as SGHTA and CDR2 as FQGTGA. The CDR3 is CASSLIGGLNTGELFF. The CDR3 nucleotides are TGTGCCAGCAGCTTAATAGGGGGGCTAAACACCGGGGAGCTGTTTTTT.

CDR3 nucleotides: TGCGCCAGCAGCCTCGTCGGTATTGGAAACACCATATATTTT. This gives the protein CASSLVGIGNTIYF. The gene calls are TRBV4-1 and TRBJ1-3; D is undetermined. CDR1 and CDR2 (germline): MGHRA, YSYEKL. The germline V and J ends were trimmed by 4 bases and 3 bases, with 10 bases remaining between them. The CDR3 sequence is 14 residues long.

V usage is TRBV6-1 and J usage is TRBJ2-7; 15 nucleotides agree with TRBD2. The germline CDR1 and CDR2 sequences are MNHNS and SASEGT. This CDR3 spans 21 amino acids. The V gene end was trimmed by 2 bases and the J gene end by 2 bases; junction bases not matched to a gene: 16. The CDR3 region has the DNA TGTGCCAGCAGTGAATATAATTTCGCGAGGACTAGCGGGAGGGCTCCCTACGAGCAGTACTTC. This translates into CASSEYNFARTSGRAPYEQYF.

The V call is TRBV20-1, the J call TRBJ1-5; D is possibly TRBD1 (5 bases). Germline-derived CDR1 and CDR2 are DFQATT and SNEGSKA (reference sequence). This CDR3 is 10 amino acids long. Trimming removed 7 bases at V and 12 bases at J, with 13 bases between. CDR3 in DNA: TGCAGTGTTTACGACAGACACCAGCATTTT. Protein sequence: CSVYDRHQHF.

This clone was found once. This may arise from a read error, as a much more abundant clone is one base away. The CDR3 protein is CASSPGRASTDTQYF. As DNA, the CDR3 is TGTGCCAGCAGCCCGGGACGGGCTAGCACAGATACGCAGTATTTT. The chain has TRBV5-4 and TRBJ2-3; D assignment may be TRBD1 or TRBD2 (5 bases each). Deletions cut 4 bases from V and 0 bases from J, with 12 bases between. The germline V gene has CDR1 SGHNT and CDR2 YYREEE (reference sequence). The CDR3 length is 15 residues.

The V call is TRBV5-4, the J call TRBJ2-5, with TRBD2 matching over 10 bases. Germline V lookup: CDR1 SGHNT, CDR2 YYREEE (reference sequence). V shed 2 bases, J shed 5 bases, and the junction held 9 bases outside the gene matches. This CDR3 is 16 amino acids long. The CDR3 DNA reads TGTGCCAGCAGCTTTATAGGGCTAGCGGGAGAGGAGACCCAGTACTTC. It encodes CASSFIGLAGEETQYF.

Remarks on this clone: The sample contains more than one DNA sequence encoding this CDR3. The rearrangement joins TRBV9 to TRBJ2-7, with 10 bases aligning to TRBD1. This CDR3 has 14 amino acids. Germline CDR1 and CDR2: SGDLS and YYNGEE. Unmatched junction bases numbered 3, after V lost 3 bases and J lost 3 bases. The CDR3: CASSAGQGFYEQYF. The CDR3, as DNA: TGTGCCAGCAGCGCGGGACAGGGGTTCTACGAGCAGTACTTC.

V and J are TRBV7-9 and TRBJ2-5, with D unresolved. The V gene lost 4 bases and the J gene lost 6 bases, with 6 bases spanning the gap. The CDR3 sequence is 11 residues long. Germline V gives CDR1 SEHNR, CDR2 FQNEAQ (reference sequence). The CDR3 region is CASSSVQTQYF. The CDR3 DNA sequence: TGTGCCAGCAGCTCGGTGCAGACCCAGTACTTC. Combining the CDR3 with reference TRBV7-9 and TRBJ2-5 gives the whole variable domain DTGVSQNPRHKITKRGQNVTFRCDPISEHNRLYWYRQTLGQGPEFLTYFQNEAQLEKSRLLSDRFSAERPKGSFSTLEIQRTEQGDSAMYLCASSSVQTQYFGPGTRLLVL.

A remark on this clone: The identical CDR3 is also encoded by other nucleotide sequences in the sample. This chain joins TRBV13 and TRBJ2-3; D is undetermined. The CDR3 covers 12 residues. V was shortened by 3 bases and J by 3 bases, with 4 bases between the two germline ends. In germline, CDR1 is PRHDT, CDR2 FYEKMQ (reference sequence). CDR3 coding DNA: TGTGCCAGCAGCTTGGGAACAGATACGCAGTATTTT. This gives the protein CASSLGTDTQYF.

The chain uses TRBV29-1 and TRBJ1-2; tentative D call: TRBD1 (6 bases). Trimming pared 6 bases from V and 4 bases from J, leaving 9 bases between. This CDR3 region has 11 residues. Germline V CDR1 and CDR2: SQVTM, ANQGSEA. The CDR3 sequence: CSVPGAYGYTF. The CDR3 nucleotides read TGCAGCGTACCAGGGGCCTATGGCTACACCTTC.

This clone was counted once. The chain employs TRBV4-1 and TRBJ2-7; D is undetermined. Germline CDR1 MGHRA, CDR2 YSYEKL. V was clipped by 4 bases and J by 0 bases, with 7 bases between them. The CDR3 is 13 amino acids. The CDR3 protein is CASSPLGSYEQYF. DNA for the CDR3: TGCGCCAGCAGCCCGCTAGGCTCCTACGAGCAGTACTTC.

The gene calls are TRBV29-1 and TRBJ2-1; D might be TRBD2 (6 bases). V was shortened by 3 bases and J by 0 bases, with 18 bases between the two germline ends. Per germline, CDR1 SQVTM and CDR2 ANQGSEA. The CDR3 covers 17 residues. The CDR3 is CSVDGTWDPPSYNEQFF. CDR3 DNA: TGCAGCGTTGATGGGACTTGGGATCCCCCCTCCTACAATGAGCAGTTCTTC.

The chain has TRBV5-6 and TRBJ2-1; tentatively, D is TRBD1 or TRBD2 (6 bases each). Trimming shortened V by 6 bases and J by 5 bases, and 15 bases separated the two germline ends. The CDR3 has 14 amino acids. Germline V gives CDR1 SGHDT, CDR2 YYEEEE. The CDR3 DNA sequence: TGTGCCAGCAACAGGGTGGGAGGACACAATGAGCAGTTCTTC. Translating gives CASNRVGGHNEQFF.

The CDR3 DNA reads as TGTGCCAGCAGCCCGTCTCTAGACAGGGACGAGCAGTACTTC. As protein: CASSPSLDRDEQYF. This sequence joins TRBV14 and TRBJ2-7; 7 bases are a match to TRBD1. The trim removed 4 bases at V and 5 bases at J, leaving 8 bases unmatched. CDR1 is SGHDN and CDR2 is FVKESK in the germline V gene. The CDR3 consists of 14 residues.

Only one count was recorded for this clone. The genes are TRBV30 and TRBJ2-7; no clear D gene. This CDR3 is 13 amino acids long. V lost 2 bases and J lost 0, with 8 bases in between. CDR1 GTSNPN and CDR2 SVGIG come from the germline V gene (reference sequence). CDR3 in DNA: TGTGCCTGGAGTAGGGTGAGCTCCTACGAGCAGTACTTC. This translates into CAWSRVSSYEQYF.

The J gene is TRBJ2-1, the V gene TRBV19; D ambiguous. The length of the CDR3 is 11 residues. With 7 bases removed from V and 4 bases from J, the gap between germline ends came to 5 bases. Germline V lookup: CDR1 LNHDA, CDR2 SQIVND (reference sequence). CDR3 sequence (DNA): TGTGCCAGTATCCATTACAATGAGCAGTTCTTC. It encodes CASIHYNEQFF. The full variable domain, its missing parts supplied by reference TRBV19 and TRBJ2-1, is DGGITQSPKYLFRKEGQNVTLSCEQNLNHDAMYWYRQDPGQGLRLIYYSQIVNDFQKGDIAEGYSVSREKKESFPLTVTSAQKNPTAFYLCASIHYNEQFFGPGTRLTVL.

This rearrangement joins TRBV29-1 to TRBJ1-2; D is unresolved. CDR1 is SQVTM and CDR2 is ANQGSEA in the germline V gene. The CDR3 runs to 11 residues. V lost 7 bases and J 8 bases, leaving 14 bases between the germline ends. Written as DNA, the CDR3 is TGCAGCGCTGACGGGGTTCCGGGCTACACCTTC. It is translated as CSADGVPGYTF.

The chain uses TRBV28 and TRBJ2-2; 10 nucleotides agree with TRBD2. This CDR3 is built from 18 residues. Per germline, CDR1 MDHEN and CDR2 SYDVKM. J was trimmed by 6 bases and V by 6 bases; bases with no gene match: 16. This chain's CDR3 is CASRQYSLLAGRSGELFF. DNA for the CDR3: TGTGCCAGCAGACAATACTCCTTACTAGCGGGAAGGTCCGGGGAGCTGTTTTTT.

The chain uses TRBV27 and TRBJ2-3, with D possibly TRBD2 on 6 matching bases. CDR1 and CDR2 from the germline V gene are MNHEY and SMNVEV (reference sequence). This CDR3 has 14 residues. V lost 2 bases and J 6 bases, leaving 12 bases between the germline ends. The CDR3: CASSLAGSRDTQYF. Written as DNA, the CDR3 is TGTGCCAGCAGTTTAGCGGGGTCGCGGGATACGCAGTATTTT.